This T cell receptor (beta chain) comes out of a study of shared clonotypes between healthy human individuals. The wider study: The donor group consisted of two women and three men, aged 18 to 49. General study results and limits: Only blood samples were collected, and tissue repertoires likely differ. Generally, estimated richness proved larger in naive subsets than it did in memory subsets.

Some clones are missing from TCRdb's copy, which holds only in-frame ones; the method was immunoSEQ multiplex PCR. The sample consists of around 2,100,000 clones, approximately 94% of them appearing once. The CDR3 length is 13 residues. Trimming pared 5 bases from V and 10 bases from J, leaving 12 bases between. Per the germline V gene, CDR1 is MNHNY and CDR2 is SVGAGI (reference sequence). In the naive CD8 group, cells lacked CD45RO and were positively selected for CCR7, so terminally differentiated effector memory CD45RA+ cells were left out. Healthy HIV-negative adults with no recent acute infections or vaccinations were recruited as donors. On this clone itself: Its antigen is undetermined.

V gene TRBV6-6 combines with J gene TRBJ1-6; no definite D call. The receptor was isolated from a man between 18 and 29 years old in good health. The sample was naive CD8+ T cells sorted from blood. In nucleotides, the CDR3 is TGTGCCAGCAGTGGCATGGGTCGGTCACCCCTCCACTTT. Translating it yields CASSGMGRSPLHF.